This T cell receptor (beta chain) was captured by sequencing in a study of shared clonotypes between healthy human individuals. It was CD45RO-negative cells, positively selected for CCR7, that made up naive CD8 cells, with terminally differentiated effector memory CD45RA+ cells excluded. Donation came from healthy HIV-negative adults that had no recent acute infections or vaccinations. Each donor was a Caucasian adult residing in Nashville, Tennessee. With regard to this clone: The antigen is not known.

Points from the study as a whole: In contrast to clonotypes shared by all four donors, non-shared clonotypes had lower generation probabilities.

With 0 bases removed from V and 5 bases from J, the gap between germline ends came to 13 bases. Germline loops: CDR1 MNHEY, CDR2 SVGAGI. The CDR3 is made up of 16 amino acids. TCRdb's table, derived via immunoSEQ multiplex PCR, lists solely in-frame clones and lacks some. The sample includes millions of clones, 93% of them seen just once. What was sequenced was naive CD8+ T cells from PBMCs. The gene calls are TRBV6-5 and TRBJ2-2, with a weak D call TRBD2 (5 bases). The TCR sequence derives from a man younger than 35 in good health. Some clones in this sample may be carry-over from other donors' samples. The CDR3 here is CASSYSKGEWTGELFF. The CDR3 nucleotides read TGTGCCAGCAGTTACTCGAAGGGAGAGTGGACCGGGGAGCTGTTTTTT.